This passage covers 21 T cell receptor delta chains from one sample sequenced in a study of gamma-delta chains in newborns, infants, children. TCRdb re-processed the reads using CATT. This table holds more than 6,000 delta-chain clones, around 2% found once. The sample was blood. These receptors came from a child who was a newborn, infant or young child, either healthy, febrile or measles-vaccinated (not recorded which).

Details on this clone: TCRdb has a much larger clone's protein, which differs at residue 12 from the translation of this DNA, likely because of a read error; what is shown is the protein translated from the DNA. The rearrangement uses TRDV2 and TRDJ3, with D possibly being TRDD3 (6 bases). This CDR3 is built from 19 residues. The V gene lost 1 base and the J gene lost 5 bases, with 20 bases spanning the gap. Germline values: CDR1 GEAIGNYY, CDR2 EKD. The CDR3 loop is CACDTIGRGNPRDTRQMFF. In DNA, the CDR3 is TGTGCCTGTGACACTATTGGCAGGGGGAATCCCCGGGACACCCGACAGATGTTTTTC.

This clone was seen more than once but under ten times. The protein TCRdb gives is from a much larger clone and does not agree with this DNA's translation at residue 10, likely a read error; the protein shown here comes from the DNA. J is TRDJ3 and V is TRDV2; 9 bases fit TRDD3. J lost 0 bases, V lost 0 bases, and 5 bases had no gene match. The CDR3 spans 19 residues. Germline assignment: CDR1 GEAIGNYY and CDR2 EKD. In nucleotides, the CDR3 is TGTGCCTGTGACACCCTGGGGGATGCGATCTCCTGGGACACCCGACAGATGTTTTTC. Protein: CACDTLGDAISWDTRQMFF.

This clone was seen only a few times. At one boundary the junction diverges from the germline segment, which might be a read error. Other nucleotide sequences from this sample produce the same CDR3. The rearrangement joins TRDV2 to TRDJ3, with 11 bases identical to TRDD3. The CDR3 is 18 residues long. The V gene's germline CDR1 is GEAIGNYY and CDR2 EKD. The CDR3 DNA reads TGTGCCTGTGGCACCTTGGGGGATACGTCCTGGGACACCCGGCAGATGTTTTTC. Residues: CACGTLGDTSWDTRQMFF.

On this clone itself: This DNA translates differently at residue 11 from the TCRdb protein, which is that of a much larger clone; a read error is likely, and the protein shown is the DNA's own translation. The chain carries TRDV2 and TRDJ3, with 8 bases aligning to TRDD3. This CDR3 spans 16 amino acids. CDR1 GEAIGNYY and CDR2 EKD come from the germline V gene. The CDR3: CACDTVGDWDARQMFF. In DNA, the CDR3 is TGTGCCTGTGACACCGTGGGGGATTGGGACGCCCGACAGATGTTTTTC.

On this clone: The TCRdb protein comes from a much larger clone and disagrees with this DNA's translation at residue 4, likely due to a read error; the protein given here is derived from the DNA. This chain connects TRDV2 to TRDJ3, with 8 positions matching TRDD3. CDR1 is GEAIGNYY and CDR2 is EKD in the germline V gene. The CDR3 has 19 residues. Trimming at V came to 6 bases and at J to 0 bases, leaving 12 bases not matched to a gene. The CDR3 reads CACNPAWGSSSWDTRQMFF. DNA of the CDR3: TGTGCCTGTAACCCGGCCTGGGGGAGCAGCTCCTGGGACACCCGACAGATGTTTTTC.

This clone occurred a few times. The chain carries TRDV2 and TRDJ3; 12 bases line up with TRDD3. Per the germline V gene, CDR1 is GEAIGNYY and CDR2 is EKD. The V and J ends lost 3 bases and 0 bases, in that order; junction bases with no gene match: 14. The CDR3 extends over 22 amino acids. The CDR3 loop reads CACDDVLGDTYHDSWDTRQMFF. The CDR3 bases are TGTGCCTGTGACGACGTACTGGGGGATACTTATCACGACTCCTGGGACACCCGACAGATGTTTTTC.

This clone is medium-sized within its sample. The J gene is TRDJ3, the V gene TRDV2; perhaps TRDD3 as D (6 bases). The CDR3 sequence is 17 residues long. Germline lookup yields CDR1 GEAIGNYY and CDR2 EKD. Between the trimmed V and J ends, which lost 2 bases and 0 bases, there was a span of 10 bases. CDR3 in amino acids: CACDSTGSSWDTRQMFF. CDR3 bases: TGTGCCTGTGACAGTACTGGGAGCTCCTGGGACACCCGACAGATGTTTTTC.

A note on this clone: TCRdb's entry gives the protein of a much larger clone, which mismatches this DNA's translation at residue 9, likely from a read error; the protein reported here is translated from the DNA. This sample also contains other DNA sequences that code for the same CDR3. This sequence joins TRDV2 and TRDJ3; 8 bases agree with TRDD3. The V gene's germline CDR1 is GEAIGNYY and CDR2 EKD. The CDR3 length is 19 residues. The V and J ends lost 3 bases and 0 bases, in that order; junction bases with no gene match: 9. The CDR3 spells CACDVLGASSSWDTRQMFF. The CDR3 DNA reads as TGTGCCTGTGACGTACTGGGGGCCAGCAGCTCCTGGGACACCCGACAGATGTTTTTC.

Notes on this clone: The protein held in TCRdb is that of a much larger clone and does not match this DNA's translation at residue 4, likely because of a read error; the protein shown is translated from the DNA. This sequence joins TRDV2 and TRDJ3; 8 nucleotides align to TRDD3. CDR1 is GEAIGNYY and CDR2 is EKD in the germline V gene. This CDR3 region has 19 residues. The CDR3 region has the DNA TGTGCCTGTGGCACCGTACTGGGGGTGAGCTCCTGGGACACCCGACAGATGTTTTTC. It encodes CACGTVLGVSSWDTRQMFF.

Sample share makes this clone medium-sized (0.01 to 0.1%). Other DNA variants within this sample encode the same CDR3. The V gene is TRDV2, the J gene TRDJ3, with a weak D call TRDD3 (6 bases). Germline-derived CDR1 and CDR2 are GEAIGNYY and EKD. V gave up 0 bases and J gave up 0 bases, with 14 bases separating them. The CDR3 consists of 19 residues. As DNA, the CDR3 is TGTGCCTGTGACACCGCACTGGGCCCGAGCTCCTGGGACACCCGACAGATGTTTTTC. It is translated as CACDTALGPSSWDTRQMFF.

As concerns this clone: A much larger clone differs by one base, so this may be a read error. The sample contains more than one DNA sequence encoding this CDR3. V and J are TRDV2 and TRDJ3; 12 positions match TRDD3. V shed 4 bases and J 2 bases; nucleotides not matched to a gene: 14. From germline, CDR1 is GEAIGNYY and CDR2 EKD. This CDR3 contains 21 residues. The CDR3 DNA reads as TGTGCCTGTGATCCCACGTTTACTGGGGGATACAGCGCCTGGGACACCCGACAGATGTTTTTC. It yields the protein CACDPTFTGGYSAWDTRQMFF.

In this sample, this clone turned up a few times. This DNA translates differently at residue 14 from the TCRdb protein, which is that of a much larger clone; a read error is likely, and the protein shown is the DNA's own translation. J is TRDJ3 and V is TRDV2; 13 nucleotides align to TRDD3. Germline V gene sequence: CDR1 GEAIGNYY, CDR2 EKD. The CDR3 contains 20 residues. The CDR3 reads CACDNTGGYGSSWGTRQMFF. The CDR3 DNA reads TGTGCCTGTGACAATACTGGGGGATACGGCAGCTCCTGGGGCACCCGACAGATGTTTTTC.

Concerning this clone itself: Translating this DNA gives a protein that differs at residue 6 from the TCRdb one, which belongs to a much larger clone; a read error is likely, and the protein shown is this translation. V usage is TRDV2 and J usage is TRDJ3, with 8 nucleotides matching TRDD3. V gave up 3 bases and J gave up 0 bases; unmatched junction bases: 6. This CDR3 region has 18 residues. CDR1 and CDR2 (germline): GEAIGNYY, EKD. CDR3 loop: CACDVPGDSSWDTRQMFF. CDR3 bases: TGTGCCTGTGACGTACCGGGGGATAGCTCCTGGGACACCCGACAGATGTTTTTC.

With regard to this clone: A much more abundant neighbour one base away suggests this may be a read error. The sample contains more than one DNA sequence encoding this CDR3. V gene TRDV2 combines with J gene TRDJ3; D is perhaps TRDD3 (5 bases). This CDR3 has 16 residues. CDR1 GEAIGNYY and CDR2 EKD come from the germline V gene. This chain's CDR3 is CACDSVLAWDTRQMFF. Written as DNA, the CDR3 is TGTGCCTGTGACTCCGTACTGGCCTGGGACACCCGCCAGATGTTTTTC.

This clone was seen only a few times. TCRdb's listed protein matches a much larger clone and diverges from this DNA's translation at residue 5, likely through a read error; the protein shown comes from the DNA. The J gene is TRDJ2, the V gene TRDV2, with TRDD3 matching over 11 bases. Germline CDR1 and CDR2: GEAIGNYY and EKD. The CDR3 contains 17 residues. V shed 2 bases and J 0 bases; nucleotides not matched to a gene: 4. DNA for the CDR3: TGTGCCTGTGACATTATACTGGGGGATACTTTGACAGCACAACTCTTCTTT. Translation: CACDIILGDTLTAQLFF.

Remarks on this clone: This may stem from a read error, because a much larger clone lies one nucleotide away. V and J are TRDV2 and TRDJ2; TRDD3 matches at 7 bases. The CDR3 is 16 residues long. Germline V gene data show CDR1 as GEAIGNYY and CDR2 as EKD. V shed 3 bases, J shed 0 bases, and the junction held 6 bases outside the gene matches. CDR3 residues: CACDSWGASLTAQLFF. CDR3 sequence (DNA): TGTGCCTGTGACTCCTGGGGGGCCTCTTTGACAGCACAACTCTTCTTT.

Worth noting for this clone: Given a much more abundant clone one base away, this may be a read error. CDR3 nucleotide sequence: TGTGCCTGTGACGTCGTACTGGGGGATACAAGCTCCCGGGACACCCGACAGATGTTTTTC. As protein: CACDVVLGDTSSRDTRQMFF. The chain employs TRDV2 and TRDJ3, with 12 bases lining up with TRDD3. In germline, CDR1 is GEAIGNYY, CDR2 EKD. The CDR3 covers 20 residues.

This clone was counted between two and nine times. A read error likely explains this, since a far larger clone differs by one base. The sample carries other DNA sequences with the same CDR3. The CDR3 DNA sequence: TGTGCCTGCGACACCGTACTGGGGGATAGCTCCTGGGACACCCGACAGATGTTTTTC. Translating gives CACDTVLGDSSWDTRQMFF. The J gene is TRDJ3, the V gene TRDV2, with 11 positions matching TRDD3. The germline V gene has CDR1 GEAIGNYY and CDR2 EKD. The CDR3 runs to 19 residues.

A note on this clone: For this DNA, TCRdb reports the protein of a much larger clone, which diverges at residue 10, most likely from a read error; the protein presented here is translated directly from the DNA. The rearrangement uses TRDV1 and TRDJ1; D is uncertain. Germline assignment: CDR1 TSWWSYY and CDR2 QGS. Between the trimmed V and J ends, which lost 4 bases and 6 bases, there was a span of 15 bases. The CDR3 has 14 residues. CDR3 nucleotide sequence: TGTGCTCTTGGGGGATTTACGTTCGGACATAAACTCATCTTT. Protein: CALGGFTFGHKLIF.

About this clone: At residue 3, the TCRdb protein departs from the DNA translation, so the protein shown here was derived from the DNA itself. This chain links TRDV2 with TRDJ3, with 10 bases that match TRDD3. CDR1 is GEAIGNYY, CDR2 EKD, per germline. CDR3 length: 18 residues. The CDR3 loop reads CARDTGGWSPWDTRQMFF. The CDR3 DNA is TGTGCCCGTGACACTGGGGGATGGAGCCCCTGGGACACCCGACAGATGTTTTTC.

Judged by abundance, this clone is large. Different DNA sequences within this sample yield the same CDR3. The V call is TRDV2, the J call TRDJ2; 11 nucleotides align to TRDD3. V lost 4 bases to trimming and J lost 6 bases; unmatched junction nucleotides: 6. CDR3 length equals 15 residues. Germline assignment: CDR1 GEAIGNYY and CDR2 EKD. The CDR3 loop is CACDNWGISAAQLFF. The CDR3 DNA sequence: TGTGCCTGTGATAACTGGGGGATAAGCGCAGCACAACTCTTCTTT.